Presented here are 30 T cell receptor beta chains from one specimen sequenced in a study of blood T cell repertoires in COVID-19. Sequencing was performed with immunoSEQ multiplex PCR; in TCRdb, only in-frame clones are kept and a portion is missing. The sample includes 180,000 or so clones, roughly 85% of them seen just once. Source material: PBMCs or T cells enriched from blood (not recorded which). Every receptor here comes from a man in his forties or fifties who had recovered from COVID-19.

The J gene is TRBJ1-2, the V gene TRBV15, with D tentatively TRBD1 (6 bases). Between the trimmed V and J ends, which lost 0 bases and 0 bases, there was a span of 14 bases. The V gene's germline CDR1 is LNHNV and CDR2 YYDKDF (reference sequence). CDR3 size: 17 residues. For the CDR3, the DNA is TGTGCCACCAGCAGAGATCGACAGGAGCCAACTAACTATGGCTACACCTTC. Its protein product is CATSRDRQEPTNYGYTF.

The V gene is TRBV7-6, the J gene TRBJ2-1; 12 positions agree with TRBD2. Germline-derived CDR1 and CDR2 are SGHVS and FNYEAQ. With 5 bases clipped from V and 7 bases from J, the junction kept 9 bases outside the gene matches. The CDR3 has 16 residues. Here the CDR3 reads CASSPYATSGSNEQFF. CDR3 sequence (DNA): TGTGCCAGCAGCCCTTACGCGACTAGCGGGAGTAATGAGCAGTTCTTC.

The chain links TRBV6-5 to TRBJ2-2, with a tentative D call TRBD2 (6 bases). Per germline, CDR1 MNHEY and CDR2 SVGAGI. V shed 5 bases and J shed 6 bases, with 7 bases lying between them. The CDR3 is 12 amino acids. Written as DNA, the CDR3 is TGTGCCAGCAGTAGGAGGGCCGGGGAGCTGTTTTTT. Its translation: CASSRRAGELFF.

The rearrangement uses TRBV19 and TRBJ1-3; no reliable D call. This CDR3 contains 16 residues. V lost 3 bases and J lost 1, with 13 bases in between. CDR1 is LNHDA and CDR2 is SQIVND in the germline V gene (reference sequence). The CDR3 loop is CASSIGREGSGNTIYF. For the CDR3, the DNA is TGTGCCAGTAGTATTGGGCGAGAAGGTTCTGGAAACACCATATATTTT.

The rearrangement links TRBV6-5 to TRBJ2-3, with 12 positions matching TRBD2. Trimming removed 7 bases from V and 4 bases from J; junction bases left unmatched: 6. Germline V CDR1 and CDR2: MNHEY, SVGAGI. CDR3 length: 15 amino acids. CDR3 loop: CASKTSGSKADTQYF. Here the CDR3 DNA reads TGTGCCAGCAAGACTAGCGGGAGTAAGGCAGATACGCAGTATTTT.

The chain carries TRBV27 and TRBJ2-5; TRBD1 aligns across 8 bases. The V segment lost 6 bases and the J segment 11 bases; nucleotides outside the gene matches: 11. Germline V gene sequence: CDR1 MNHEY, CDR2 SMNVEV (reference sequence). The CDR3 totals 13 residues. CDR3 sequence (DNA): TGTGCCAGCAGACCCGGGACAGGCAGCTTTCAGTACTTC. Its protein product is CASRPGTGSFQYF.

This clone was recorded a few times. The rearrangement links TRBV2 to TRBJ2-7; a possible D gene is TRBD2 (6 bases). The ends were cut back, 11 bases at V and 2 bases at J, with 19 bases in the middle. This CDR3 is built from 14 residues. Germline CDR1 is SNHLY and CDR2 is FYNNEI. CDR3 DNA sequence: TGTGCCGGATCGCAATACGGGGGAACCTACGAGCAGTACTTC. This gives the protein CAGSQYGGTYEQYF.

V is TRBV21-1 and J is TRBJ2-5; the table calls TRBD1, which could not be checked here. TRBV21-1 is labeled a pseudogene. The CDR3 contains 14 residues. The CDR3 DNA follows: TGTGCCAGCAGCAACACAGGGTATGCAGAGACCCAGTACTTC. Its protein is CASSNTGYAETQYF.

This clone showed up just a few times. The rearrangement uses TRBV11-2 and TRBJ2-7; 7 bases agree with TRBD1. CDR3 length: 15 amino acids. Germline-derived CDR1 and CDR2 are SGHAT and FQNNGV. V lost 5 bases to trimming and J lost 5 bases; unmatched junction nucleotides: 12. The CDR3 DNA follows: TGTGCCAGCAGCCACGGAGACAGGGTTGTAAACGAGCAGTACTTC. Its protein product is CASSHGDRVVNEQYF. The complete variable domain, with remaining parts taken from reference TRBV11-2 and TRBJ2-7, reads EAGVAQSPRYKIIEKRQSVAFWCNPISGHATLYWYQQILGQGPKLLIQFQNNGVVDDSQLPKDRFSAERLKGVDSTLKIQPAKLEDSAVYLCASSHGDRVVNEQYFGPGTRLTVT.

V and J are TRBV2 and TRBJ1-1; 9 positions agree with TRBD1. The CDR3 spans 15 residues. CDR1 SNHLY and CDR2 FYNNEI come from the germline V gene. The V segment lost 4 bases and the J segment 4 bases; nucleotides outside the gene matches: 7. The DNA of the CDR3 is TGTGCCAGCAGTGTTGACAGGGGGGGCGGCACTGAAGCTTTCTTT. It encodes CASSVDRGGGTEAFF.

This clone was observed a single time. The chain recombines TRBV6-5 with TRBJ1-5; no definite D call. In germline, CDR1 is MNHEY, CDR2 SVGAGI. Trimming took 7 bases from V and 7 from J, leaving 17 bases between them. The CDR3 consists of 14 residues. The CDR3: CASTPSPGRQPQHF. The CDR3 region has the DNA TGTGCCAGCACTCCTTCTCCCGGGAGGCAGCCCCAGCATTTT.

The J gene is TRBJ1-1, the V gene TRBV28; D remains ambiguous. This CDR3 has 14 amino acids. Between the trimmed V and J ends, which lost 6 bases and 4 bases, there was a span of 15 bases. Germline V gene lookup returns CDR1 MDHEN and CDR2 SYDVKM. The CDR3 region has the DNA TGTGCCAGCAGCTTTACTAGGGAGGGCACTGAAGCTTTCTTT. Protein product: CASSFTREGTEAFF. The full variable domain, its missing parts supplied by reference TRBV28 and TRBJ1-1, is DVKVTQSSRYLVKRTGEKVFLECVQDMDHENMFWYRQDPGLGLRLIYFSYDVKMKEKGDIPEGYSVSREKKERFSLILESASTNQTSMYLCASSFTREGTEAFFGQGTRLTVV.

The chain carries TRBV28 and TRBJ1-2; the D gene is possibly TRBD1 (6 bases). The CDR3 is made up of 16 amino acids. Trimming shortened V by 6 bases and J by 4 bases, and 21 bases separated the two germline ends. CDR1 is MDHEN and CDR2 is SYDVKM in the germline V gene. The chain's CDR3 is CASSPTTGSRGYGYTF. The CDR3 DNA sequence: TGTGCCAGCAGCCCTACGACAGGATCGCGAGGCTATGGCTACACCTTC.

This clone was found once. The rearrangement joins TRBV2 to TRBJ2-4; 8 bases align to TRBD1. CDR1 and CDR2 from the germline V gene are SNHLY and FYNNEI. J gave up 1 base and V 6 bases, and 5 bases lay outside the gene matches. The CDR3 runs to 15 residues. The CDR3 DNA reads TGTGCCAGCAGGTCGGACAGGGCGGCCAAAAACATTCAGTACTTC. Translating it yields CASRSDRAAKNIQYF.

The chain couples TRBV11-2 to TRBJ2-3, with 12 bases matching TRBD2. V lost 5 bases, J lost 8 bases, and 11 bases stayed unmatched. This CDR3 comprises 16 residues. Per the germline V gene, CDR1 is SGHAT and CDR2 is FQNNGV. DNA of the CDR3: TGTGCCAGCAGCCCGGGACTAGCGGGCAGCGGGGGTACGCAGTATTTT. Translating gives CASSPGLAGSGGTQYF. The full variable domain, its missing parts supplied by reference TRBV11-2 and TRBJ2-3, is EAGVAQSPRYKIIEKRQSVAFWCNPISGHATLYWYQQILGQGPKLLIQFQNNGVVDDSQLPKDRFSAERLKGVDSTLKIQPAKLEDSAVYLCASSPGLAGSGGTQYFGPGTRLTVL.

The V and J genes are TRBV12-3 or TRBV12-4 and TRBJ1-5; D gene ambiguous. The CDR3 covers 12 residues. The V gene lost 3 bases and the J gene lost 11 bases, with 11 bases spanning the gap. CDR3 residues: CASSFGQAAQHF. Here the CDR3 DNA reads TGTGCCAGCAGTTTTGGGCAGGCAGCCCAGCATTTT.

CDR3 DNA sequence: TGTGCCATCAGTGAGCACCAGGGGGCCCGCGGCGGAAACACCATATATTTT. Its protein product is CAISEHQGARGGNTIYF. The chain carries TRBV10-3 and TRBJ1-3, with 8 bases aligning to TRBD1. This CDR3 comprises 17 residues. V shed 2 bases and J 4 bases; nucleotides not matched to a gene: 10. Per the germline V gene, CDR1 is ENHRY and CDR2 is SYGVKD.

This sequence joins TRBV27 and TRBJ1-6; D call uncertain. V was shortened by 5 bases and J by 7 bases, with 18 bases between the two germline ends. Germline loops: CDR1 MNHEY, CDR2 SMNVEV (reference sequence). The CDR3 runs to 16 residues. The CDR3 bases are TGTGCCAGCAGTCCTCCGGGAATGGGGTGGAATTCACCCCTCCACTTT. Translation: CASSPPGMGWNSPLHF.

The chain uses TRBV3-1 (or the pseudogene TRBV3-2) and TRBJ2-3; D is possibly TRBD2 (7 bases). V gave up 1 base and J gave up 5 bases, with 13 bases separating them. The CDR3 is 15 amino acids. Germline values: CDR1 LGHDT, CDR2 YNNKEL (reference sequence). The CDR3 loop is CASSQVTGREDTQYF. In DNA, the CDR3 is TGTGCCAGCAGCCAAGTAACAGGGAGGGAAGATACGCAGTATTTT.

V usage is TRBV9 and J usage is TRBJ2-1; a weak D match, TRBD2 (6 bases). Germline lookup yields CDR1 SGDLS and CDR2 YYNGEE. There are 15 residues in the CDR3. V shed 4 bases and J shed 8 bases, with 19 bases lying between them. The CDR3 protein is CASSPPTGTRDEQFF. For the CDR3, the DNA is TGTGCCAGCAGCCCCCCAACCGGGACTCGGGATGAGCAGTTCTTC.

For the CDR3, the DNA is TGTGCCAGCAGTAGGGGAAATGAGCAGTTCTTC. The encoded protein is CASSRGNEQFF. This chain links TRBV2 with TRBJ2-1; maybe TRBD1 (5 bases). Trimming shortened V by 5 bases and J by 7 bases, and 6 bases separated the two germline ends. Germline CDR1 is SNHLY and CDR2 is FYNNEI. The CDR3 sequence is 11 residues long.

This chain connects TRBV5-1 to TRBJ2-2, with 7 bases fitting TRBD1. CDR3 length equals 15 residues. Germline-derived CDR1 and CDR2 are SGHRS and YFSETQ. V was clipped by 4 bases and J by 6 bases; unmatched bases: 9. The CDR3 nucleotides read TGCGCCAGCAGCCCCCGGGACAGCACCCCCGGGGAGCTGTTTTTT. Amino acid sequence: CASSPRDSTPGELFF.

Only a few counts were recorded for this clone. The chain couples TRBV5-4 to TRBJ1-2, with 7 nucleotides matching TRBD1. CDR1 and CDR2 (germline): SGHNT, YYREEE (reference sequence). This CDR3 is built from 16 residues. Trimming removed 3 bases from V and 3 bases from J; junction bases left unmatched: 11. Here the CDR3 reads CASSWATGRSDYGYTF. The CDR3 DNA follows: TGTGCCAGCAGCTGGGCGACAGGGCGGTCCGACTATGGCTACACCTTC.

CDR3 in amino acids: CASSVSSGAFSGANVLTF. Here the CDR3 DNA reads TGTGCCAGCAGCGTTTCCTCAGGGGCCTTCTCTGGGGCCAACGTCCTGACTTTC. The rearrangement links TRBV9 to TRBJ2-6; D possibly corresponds to TRBD1 (6 bases). Trimming removed 2 bases from V and 0 bases from J, with 15 bases in between. The CDR3 spans 18 residues. Germline V gene lookup returns CDR1 SGDLS and CDR2 YYNGEE. The entire variable domain, with the rest obtained from reference TRBV9 and TRBJ2-6, is as follows: DSGVTQTPKHLITATGQRVTLRCSPRSGDLSVYWYQQSLDQGLQFLIQYYNGEERAKGNILERFSAQQFPDLHSELNLSSLELGDSALYFCASSVSSGAFSGANVLTFGAGSRLTVL.

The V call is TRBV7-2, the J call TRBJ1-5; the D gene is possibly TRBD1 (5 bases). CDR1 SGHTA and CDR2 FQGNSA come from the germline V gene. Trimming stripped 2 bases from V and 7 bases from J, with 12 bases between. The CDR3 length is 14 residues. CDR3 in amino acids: CASSLLRGSQPQHF. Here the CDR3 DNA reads TGTGCCAGCAGCTTACTCCGGGGGTCCCAGCCCCAGCATTTT.

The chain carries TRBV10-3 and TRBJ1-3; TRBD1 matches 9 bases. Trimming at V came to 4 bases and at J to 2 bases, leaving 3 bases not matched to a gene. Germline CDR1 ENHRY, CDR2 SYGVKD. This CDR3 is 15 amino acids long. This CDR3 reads CAISANRGPGNTIYF. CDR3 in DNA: TGTGCCATCAGTGCCAACAGGGGGCCTGGAAACACCATATATTTT.

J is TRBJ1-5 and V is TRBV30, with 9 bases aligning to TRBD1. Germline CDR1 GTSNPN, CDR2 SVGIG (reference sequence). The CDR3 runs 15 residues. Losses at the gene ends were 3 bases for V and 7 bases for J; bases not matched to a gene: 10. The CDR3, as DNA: TGTGCCTGGAGCTTAGGACAGGGGAGGTGGCAGCCCCAGCATTTT. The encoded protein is CAWSLGQGRWQPQHF. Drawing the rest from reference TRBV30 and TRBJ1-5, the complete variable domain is SQTIHQWPATLVQPVGSPLSLECTVEGTSNPNLYWYRQAAGRGLQLLFYSVGIGQISSEVPQNLSASRPQDRQFILSSKKLLLSDSGFYLCAWSLGQGRWQPQHFGDGTRLSIL.

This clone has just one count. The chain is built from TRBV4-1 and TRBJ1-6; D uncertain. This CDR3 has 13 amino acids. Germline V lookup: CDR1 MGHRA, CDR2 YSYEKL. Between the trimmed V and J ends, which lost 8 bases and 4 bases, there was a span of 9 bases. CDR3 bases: TGCGCCAGCGGAGAGGGATATAATTCACCCCTCCACTTT. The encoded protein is CASGEGYNSPLHF.

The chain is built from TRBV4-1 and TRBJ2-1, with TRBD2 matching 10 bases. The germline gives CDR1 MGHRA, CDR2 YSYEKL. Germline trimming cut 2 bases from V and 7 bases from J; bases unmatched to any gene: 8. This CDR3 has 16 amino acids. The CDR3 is CASSQIELAGVNEQFF. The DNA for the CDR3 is TGCGCCAGCAGCCAAATCGAGCTAGCGGGAGTGAATGAGCAGTTCTTC.

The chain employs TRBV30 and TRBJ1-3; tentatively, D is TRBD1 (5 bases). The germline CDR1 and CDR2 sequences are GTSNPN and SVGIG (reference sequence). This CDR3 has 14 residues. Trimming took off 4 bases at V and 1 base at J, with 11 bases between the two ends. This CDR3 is CAWNGGASGNTIYF. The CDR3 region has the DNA TGTGCCTGGAATGGAGGGGCATCTGGAAACACCATATATTTT.